The 14 T cell receptor beta chains below all came from one sample that was sequenced in a study of early T cells in non-severe SARS-CoV-2 infection. TCRdb re-called the 5' RACE reads with MiXCR, one entry per CDR3 protein. The sample includes tens of thousands of distinct CDR3 sequences, over 9% of them seen just once. Sequenced sample: whole blood. The origin of the receptors is an adult who was a healthcare worker with PCR-confirmed SARS-CoV-2 infection or an uninfected control (not recorded which).

Ten or more counts support this clonotype. The chain joins TRBV20-1 to TRBJ1-6; 7 nucleotides line up with TRBD1. The germline CDR1 and CDR2 sequences are DFQATT and SNEGSKA (reference sequence). The length of the CDR3 is 16 residues. Trimming removed 1 base from V and 5 bases from J; junction bases left unmatched: 8. CDR3 bases: TGCAGTGCTAGAGCCCTGAGACAGGGCGATAATTCACCCCTCCACTTT. Its protein product is CSARALRQGDNSPLHF.

CDR3 sequence: CATSRDRRETQYF. CDR3 nucleotides: TGTGCCACCAGCAGAGATCGGCGGGAGACCCAGTACTTC. The chain joins TRBV15 to TRBJ2-5; D is uncertain. Trimming pared 0 bases from V and 5 bases from J, leaving 7 bases between. The CDR3 is 13 residues long. Germline V gene data show CDR1 as LNHNV and CDR2 as YYDKDF (reference sequence).

This clonotype was counted many times. The chain has TRBV7-9 and TRBJ1-4, with 11 bases aligning to TRBD1. Germline CDR1 is SEHNR and CDR2 is FQNEAQ (reference sequence). This CDR3 has 15 residues. With V trimmed by 1 base and J by 8 bases, 3 bases remained unmatched. For the CDR3, the DNA is TGTGCCAGCAGCTTAGAAGGGACAGGGGGAGAAAAACTGTTTTTT. Its translation: CASSLEGTGGEKLFF.

This clonotype was observed at least ten times. The V and J genes are TRBV2 and TRBJ2-5, with 8 bases matching TRBD2. Per the germline V gene, CDR1 is SNHLY and CDR2 is FYNNEI. This CDR3 has 15 residues. V dropped 8 bases and J dropped 3; count of bases not matched to a gene: 11. This chain's CDR3 is CASGKESAGEETQYF. Written as DNA, the CDR3 is TGTGCCAGCGGGAAGGAGTCAGCGGGAGAAGAGACCCAGTACTTC.

This chain joins TRBV5-6 and TRBJ2-7; 9 nucleotides match TRBD2. Germline assignment: CDR1 SGHDT and CDR2 YYEEEE. V shed 2 bases and J 5 bases; nucleotides not matched to a gene: 5. CDR3 length equals 14 residues. CDR3 DNA: TGTGCCAGCAGCTTCTTAGCGGGAGCGGACGAGCAGTACTTC. Protein: CASSFLAGADEQYF. The full variable domain, rest sourced from reference TRBV5-6 and TRBJ2-7, is DAGVTQSPTHLIKTRGQQVTLRCSPKSGHDTVSWYQQALGQGPQFIFQYYEEEERQRGNFPDRFSGHQFPNYSSELNVNALLLGDSALYLCASSFLAGADEQYFGPGTRLTVT.

The genes are TRBV12-5 and TRBJ2-3, with 13 nucleotides matching TRBD2. V lost 1 base to trimming and J lost 2 bases; unmatched junction nucleotides: 3. The CDR3 is 17 residues long. Germline lookup yields CDR1 LGHNT and CDR2 FRNRAP. The CDR3 DNA follows: TGTGCTAGTGGTTTGGGACTAGCGGGAGGAACCACAGATACGCAGTATTTT. Residues: CASGLGLAGGTTDTQYF. The whole variable domain, filled in from reference TRBV12-5 and TRBJ2-3, reads DARVTQTPRHKVTEMGQEVTMRCQPILGHNTVFWYRQTMMQGLELLAYFRNRAPLDDSGMPKDRFSAEMPDATLATLKIQPSEPRDSAVYFCASGLGLAGGTTDTQYFGPGTRLTVL.

This clonotype came up many times. The V and J genes are TRBV7-2 and TRBJ1-6; maybe TRBD1 (5 bases). The CDR3 covers 15 residues. V was shortened by 6 bases and J by 2 bases, with 11 bases between the two germline ends. CDR1 and CDR2 (germline): SGHTA, FQGNSA. CDR3 DNA sequence: TGTGCCAGCAGGAATCAGGGCACCTATAATTCACCCCTCCACTTT. Its translation is CASRNQGTYNSPLHF.

The chain links TRBV7-2 to TRBJ1-1; 11 bases line up with TRBD1. The CDR3 extends over 13 amino acids. In germline, CDR1 is SGHTA, CDR2 FQGNSA. Trimming cost V 5 bases and J 12 bases; bases outside gene matches: 8. The CDR3 DNA sequence: TGTGCCAGCAGCCCAGGACAGGGGGCGACCCCTTTCTTT. This sequence encodes CASSPGQGATPFF.

This clonotype was found a few times. V and J are TRBV6-6 and TRBJ2-5; D is uncertain. V gave up 6 bases and J gave up 3 bases, with 14 bases separating them. The length of the CDR3 is 14 residues. Germline V lookup: CDR1 MNHNY, CDR2 SVGAGI (reference sequence). The CDR3 DNA reads TGTGCCAGCAGGGACGATATTCGGGAAGAGACCCAGTACTTC. This encodes CASRDDIREETQYF.

In the case of this clonotype: With a much larger clone just one base away, this may be a read error. This chain connects TRBV7-3 to TRBJ1-1; a weak D match, TRBD1 (5 bases). The CDR3 loop spans 13 amino acids. Germline assignment: CDR1 SGHTA and CDR2 FQGTGA. CDR3 in DNA: TGTGCCAACAGCTCCCAGGGAGGGACTGAAGCTTTCTTT. Translating gives CANSSQGGTEAFF.

This chain joins TRBV28 and TRBJ2-7; TRBD1 matches at 10 bases. The CDR3 covers 15 residues. Unmatched junction bases numbered 12, after V lost 7 bases and J lost 6 bases. Germline-derived CDR1 and CDR2 are MDHEN and SYDVKM. The CDR3 spells CASIPSGQGMSEQYF. DNA for the CDR3: TGTGCCAGCATTCCCTCGGGACAGGGGATGTCCGAGCAGTACTTC.

This clonotype has ten or more counts. The gene calls are TRBV29-1 and TRBJ2-7, with D unresolved. Germline CDR1 reads SQVTM; CDR2 reads ANQGSEA. The ends were cut back, 6 bases at V and 5 bases at J, with 17 bases in the middle. This CDR3 is 13 amino acids long. The CDR3 DNA sequence: TGCAGCGTGACCTTTGCAGGCACCCACGAGCAGTACTTC. Residues: CSVTFAGTHEQYF.

This clonotype was recorded many times. The chain joins TRBV6-4 to TRBJ2-1; D is undetermined. V gave up 0 bases and J gave up 10 bases, with 10 bases separating them. The CDR3 is 13 amino acids. Germline CDR1 reads MRHNA; CDR2 reads SNTAGT. CDR3 nucleotide sequence: TGTGCCAGCAGTGACTCGGCTACTCGCGAGCAGTTCTTC. Its protein product is CASSDSATREQFF.

Only a few counts were recorded for this clonotype. The chain links TRBV12-3 or TRBV12-4 to TRBJ1-1; maybe TRBD1 (6 bases). This CDR3 region has 15 residues. The V end lost 6 bases, the J end lost 4 bases, and 18 bases lay between the germline ends. The CDR3 nucleotides are TGTGCCAGCAGAAGTACGAGGACAGATCTCACTGAAGCTTTCTTT. Translated: CASRSTRTDLTEAFF.